One and the same sample provided the 14 T cell receptor beta chains below, sequenced in a study of shared clonotypes between healthy human individuals. Naive CD8 cells comprised CD45RO-negative, CCR7-positively selected cells, excluding terminally differentiated effector memory CD45RA+ cells. The method was immunoSEQ multiplex PCR; TCRdb's version includes in-frame clones alone and lacks a portion of them. The table includes some 2,100,000 clones, 90% to 95% detected once. Material: naive CD8+ T cells from PBMCs. These receptor sequences come from a man between 18 and 29 years old in good health. Some clones in this sample may be carry-over from other donors' samples.

V and J are TRBV5-8 and TRBJ2-7, with 9 bases fitting TRBD2. This CDR3 region has 16 residues. The germline V gene has CDR1 SGHTS and CDR2 YDEGEE. The junction had 5 bases not matched to a gene; V was cut back by 0 bases and J by 1 base. CDR3 bases: TGTGCCAGCAGCTTGGGCCTAGCGGGATTGTCCTACGAGCAGTACTTC. It encodes CASSLGLAGLSYEQYF.

This chain uses TRBV15 with TRBJ2-1; 7 nucleotides agree with TRBD1. In germline, CDR1 is LNHNV, CDR2 YYDKDF (reference sequence). CDR3 length: 14 amino acids. V dropped 5 bases and J dropped 9; count of bases not matched to a gene: 10. CDR3 in DNA: TGTGCCACCAGCGAGGACAGGAGTCCCACTGAGCAGTTCTTC. The encoded protein is CATSEDRSPTEQFF.

The DNA of the CDR3 is TGTGCCAGCAGCTCGTCCGGACGGTCTCCGGGGGCTTTCTTT. As protein: CASSSSGRSPGAFF. The chain links TRBV7-2 to TRBJ1-1; no reliable D call. CDR1 and CDR2 (germline): SGHTA, FQGNSA. Trimming took off 4 bases at V and 11 bases at J, with 20 bases between the two ends. The CDR3 extends over 14 amino acids.

The chain joins TRBV2 to TRBJ2-7, with 10 nucleotides matching TRBD1. CDR1 SNHLY and CDR2 FYNNEI come from the germline V gene. V shed 7 bases and J 3 bases; nucleotides not matched to a gene: 3. CDR3 length: 13 amino acids. CDR3 sequence reads: CASTGTGVYEQYF. DNA of the CDR3: TGTGCCAGCACTGGGACAGGGGTCTACGAGCAGTACTTC.

The chain has TRBV4-1 and TRBJ2-3; D unresolved. The CDR3 runs 16 residues. Germline V gene data show CDR1 as MGHRA and CDR2 as YSYEKL. The germline V and J ends were trimmed by 3 bases and 0 bases, with 13 bases remaining between them. The CDR3 bases are TGCGCCAGCAGCCACGCACCGGAAAGTAGCACAGATACGCAGTATTTT. Residues: CASSHAPESSTDTQYF.

This chain joins TRBV6-5 and TRBJ2-7; no definite D call. Germline V lookup: CDR1 MNHEY, CDR2 SVGAGI. Trimming took off 2 bases at V and 4 bases at J, with 15 bases between the two ends. The CDR3 is 15 amino acids. CDR3 bases: TGTGCCAGCAGTTACGGTATTAGAAGTAGGTACGAGCAGTACTTC. Protein product: CASSYGIRSRYEQYF.

The V gene is TRBV11-2, the J gene TRBJ2-7; D unresolved. CDR1 is SGHAT and CDR2 is FQNNGV in the germline V gene. CDR3 length equals 13 residues. Deletions cut 5 bases from V and 3 bases from J, with 11 bases between. The CDR3 DNA follows: TGTGCCAGCAGCGTCCGACTCCTCTACGAGCAGTACTTC. It yields the protein CASSVRLLYEQYF.

The rearrangement joins TRBV28 to TRBJ2-1; TRBD2 matches at 7 bases. The CDR3 is 16 amino acids. CDR1 MDHEN and CDR2 SYDVKM come from the germline V gene. The junction had 11 bases not matched to a gene; V was cut back by 4 bases and J by 5 bases. This chain's CDR3 is CASSSLQTSTHNEQFF. Here the CDR3 DNA reads TGTGCCAGCAGTTCCCTGCAGACTAGCACCCACAATGAGCAGTTCTTC.

With respect to this clone: Other DNA sequences in this specimen translate into the identical CDR3. The genes are TRBV6-6 and TRBJ2-1; TRBD2 might be the D (5 bases). CDR1 MNHNY and CDR2 SVGAGI come from the germline V gene (reference sequence). V was pared by 0 bases and J by 2 bases, with 11 bases between. This CDR3 spans 16 amino acids. The CDR3 bases are TGTGCCAGCAGTTACTCGGCGGGCGGGCCCTACAATGAGCAGTTCTTC. It codes for CASSYSAGGPYNEQFF.

The rearrangement links TRBV30 to TRBJ1-5; D is uncertain. CDR1 and CDR2 (germline): GTSNPN, SVGIG (reference sequence). Deletions cut 0 bases from V and 5 bases from J, with 11 bases between. This CDR3 is 14 amino acids long. This CDR3 is CAWSVLGRDQPQHF. The CDR3, as DNA: TGTGCCTGGAGTGTACTCGGCAGAGATCAGCCCCAGCATTTT.

This clone has just one count. This chain joins TRBV21-1 and TRBJ2-7; the D call TRBD2 from the table was never checked on the DNA. TRBV21-1 is shown as a pseudogene. The CDR3 is 14 amino acids. The CDR3 spells CASSKGGDLYEQYF. CDR3 nucleotides: TGTGCCAGCAGCAAAGGAGGGGACTTGTACGAGCAGTACTTC.

The chain uses TRBV5-4 and TRBJ2-1; TRBD1 or TRBD2 may be the D gene (6 bases each). Germline CDR1 is SGHNT and CDR2 is YYREEE (reference sequence). Trimming cost V 0 bases and J 9 bases, with 7 bases left between them. The CDR3 extends over 12 amino acids. The DNA for the CDR3 is TGTGCCAGCAGCTTGGGGGGGGCTGAGCAGTTCTTC. Protein sequence: CASSLGGAEQFF.

This chain uses TRBV11-2 with TRBJ2-7, with 7 bases aligning to TRBD2. V lost 4 bases and J lost 4; bases outside the gene matches: 10. Germline V CDR1 and CDR2: SGHAT, FQNNGV. This CDR3 is built from 15 residues. CDR3 amino acids: CASSSRTGGLYEQYF. CDR3 DNA sequence: TGTGCCAGCAGCTCCCGGACGGGAGGCCTATACGAGCAGTACTTC.

The rearrangement joins TRBV14 to TRBJ2-2; D gene uncertain. V lost 4 bases and J lost 0, with 15 bases in between. This CDR3 has 17 residues. The germline V gene has CDR1 SGHDN and CDR2 FVKESK. CDR3 sequence reads: CASSRQRLGTNTGELFF. CDR3 sequence (DNA): TGTGCCAGCAGCCGTCAGCGTTTAGGGACGAACACCGGGGAGCTGTTTTTT.